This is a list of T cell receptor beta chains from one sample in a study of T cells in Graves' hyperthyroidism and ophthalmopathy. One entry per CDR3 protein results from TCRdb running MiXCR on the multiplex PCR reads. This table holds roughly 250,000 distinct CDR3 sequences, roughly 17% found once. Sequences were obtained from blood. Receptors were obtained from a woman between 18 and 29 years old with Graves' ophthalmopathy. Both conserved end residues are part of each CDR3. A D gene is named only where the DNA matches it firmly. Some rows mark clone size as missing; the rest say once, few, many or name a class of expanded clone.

CDR3: CASSSGSGELFF; DNA: TGTGCCAGCAGTTCAGGGTCCGGGGAGCTGTTTTTT; J: TRBJ2-2; D: -; V: TRBV7-6; size: -
CDR3: CASSLALDRDNDSPLHF; DNA: TGTGCCAGCAGCTTAGCCCTAGATAGGGATAATGACTCACCCCTCCACTTT; J: TRBJ1-6; D: -; V: TRBV28; size: many
CDR3: CASSRSGQNQPQHF; DNA: TGTGCCAGCAGCCGTTCCGGACAGAATCAGCCCCAGCATTTT; J: TRBJ1-5; D: -; V: TRBV5-6; size: -
CDR3: CASSPPPARTFMNTEAFF; DNA: TGTGCCAGCAGTCCCCCCCCGGCCCGAACCTTCATGAACACTGAAGCTTTCTTT; J: TRBJ1-1; D: -; V: TRBV6-1; size: many
CDR3: CASSQDLSGRAKNIQYF; DNA: TGTGCCAGCAGCCAAGATTTATCAGGCCGAGCCAAAAACATTCAGTACTTC; J: TRBJ2-4; D: -; V: TRBV4-2; size: few
CDR3: CASSVGGQDFYNEQFF; DNA: TGTGCCAGCAGCGTAGGGGGACAGGATTTCTACAATGAGCAGTTCTTC; J: TRBJ2-1; D: TRBD1; V: TRBV9; size: -
CDR3: CASSFRPGPPVYGYTF; DNA: TGTGCCAGCAGCTTTAGACCGGGACCGCCGGTGTATGGCTACACCTTC; J: TRBJ1-2; D: -; V: TRBV6-1; size: many
CDR3: CSATAGTSGETQYF; DNA: TGCAGTGCCACAGCGGGGACTAGCGGAGAGACCCAGTACTTC; J: TRBJ2-5; D: TRBD2; V: TRBV20-1; size: many
CDR3: CASKVAGVYNEQFF; DNA: TGTGCCAGCAAGGTAGCGGGAGTCTACAATGAGCAGTTCTTC; J: TRBJ2-1; D: TRBD2; V: TRBV3-1; size: many
CDR3: CASSPPRGPEAFF; DNA: TGTGCCAGCAGCCCGCCGAGGGGGCCCGAAGCTTTCTTT; J: TRBJ1-1; D: TRBD1; V: TRBV11-2; size: many
CDR3: CASSQYSPLSTARGETQYF; DNA: TGTGCCAGCAGCCAATACTCACCCCTCTCGACGGCCAGGGGAGAGACCCAGTACTTC; J: TRBJ2-5; D: -; V: TRBV14; size: many
CDR3: CASSQDVGLALNEQFF; DNA: TGCGCCAGCAGCCAAGATGTTGGACTAGCCTTGAATGAGCAGTTCTTC; J: TRBJ2-1; D: TRBD2; V: TRBV4-1; size: -
CDR3: CASSPRDWGGYGYTF; DNA: TGTGCCAGCAGCCCAAGAGATTGGGGTGGCTATGGCTACACCTTC; J: TRBJ1-2; D: -; V: TRBV7-2; size: many
CDR3: CASSYSSYGYTF; DNA: TGTGCCAGCAGTTACTCGAGTTATGGCTACACCTTC; J: TRBJ1-2; D: -; V: TRBV6-5; size: many
CDR3: CSGRGQGARQTEAFF; DNA: TGCAGCGGACGGGGACAGGGGGCGCGACAGACTGAAGCTTTCTTT; J: TRBJ1-1; D: TRBD1; V: TRBV29-1; size: -
CDR3: CAWSVDSHRGYGYTF; DNA: TGTGCCTGGAGTGTAGACAGCCACAGGGGCTATGGCTACACCTTC; J: TRBJ1-2; D: TRBD1; V: TRBV30; size: many
CDR3: CASSPLEGTYGYTF; DNA: TGTGCCAGCTCACCACTCGAGGGGACTTATGGCTACACCTTC; J: TRBJ1-2; D: -; V: TRBV18; size: many
CDR3: CASNSRQGEFGQPQHF; DNA: TGTGCCAGTAATTCGAGACAGGGGGAATTCGGTCAGCCCCAGCATTTT; J: TRBJ1-5; D: TRBD1; V: TRBV19; size: many
CDR3: CASSFSGTGSYNEQFF; DNA: TGTGCCAGCAGTTTTTCCGGGACAGGGTCCTACAATGAGCAGTTCTTC; J: TRBJ2-1; D: TRBD1; V: TRBV6-1; size: many
CDR3: CSVVGKNYEQYF; DNA: TGCAGCGTTGTCGGTAAAAACTACGAGCAGTACTTC; J: TRBJ2-7; D: -; V: TRBV29-1; size: few
CDR3: CASSQGAVTEAFF; DNA: TGTGCCAGCAGCCAAGGGGCAGTCACTGAAGCTTTCTTT; J: TRBJ1-1; D: -; V: TRBV14; size: many
CDR3: CASSYTGLNTEAFF; DNA: TGTGCCAGCAGTTATACGGGGTTGAACACTGAAGCTTTCTTT; J: TRBJ1-1; D: -; V: TRBV6-5; size: many
CDR3: CASSSMRIEQFF; DNA: TGTGCCAGCAGCTCCATGCGAATTGAGCAGTTCTTC; J: TRBJ2-1; D: -; V: TRBV11-3; size: many
CDR3: CASSVDWGVQETQYF; DNA: TGTGCCAGCAGCGTAGATTGGGGGGTCCAAGAGACCCAGTACTTC; J: TRBJ2-5; D: -; V: TRBV9; size: many
CDR3: CASSILGGVTEAFF; DNA: TGTGCCAGTAGTATCCTCGGGGGGGTGACTGAAGCTTTCTTT; J: TRBJ1-1; D: -; V: TRBV19; size: many
CDR3: CASSLGTANTEAFF; DNA: TGTGCCAGCAGCTTAGGGACGGCGAACACTGAAGCTTTCTTT; J: TRBJ1-1; D: -; V: TRBV7-8; size: many
CDR3: CASREGSGDTQYF; DNA: TGTGCCTCAAGGGAGGGCTCGGGAGATACGCAGTATTTT; J: TRBJ2-3; D: TRBD2; V: TRBV6-2/TRBV6-3; size: many
CDR3: CASSLGGTVGMNTEAFF; DNA: TGTGCCAGCAGTTTAGGGGGGACAGTAGGGATGAACACTGAAGCTTTCTTT; J: TRBJ1-1; D: TRBD1; V: TRBV28; size: many
CDR3: CSVSTENYGYTF; DNA: TGCAGCGTTTCGACGGAGAACTATGGCTACACCTTC; J: TRBJ1-2; D: -; V: TRBV29-1; size: many
CDR3: CASSEGRPYNEQFF; DNA: TGTGCCAGCAGTGAGGGACGGCCCTACAATGAGCAGTTCTTC; J: TRBJ2-1; D: -; V: TRBV25-1; size: -
CDR3: CASKAGGGYEQYF; DNA: TGTGCCAGCAAGGCCGGGGGCGGGTACGAGCAGTACTTC; J: TRBJ2-7; D: -; V: TRBV28; size: many
CDR3: CAGSEPDSSTGAYGYTF; DNA: TGTGCCGGCAGTGAACCGGACTCCAGCACCGGGGCCTATGGCTACACCTTC; J: TRBJ1-2; D: -; V: TRBV6-1; size: -
CDR3: CATSREVGGSTEAFF; DNA: TGTGCCACCAGCAGAGAGGTGGGAGGGTCCACTGAAGCTTTCTTT; J: TRBJ1-1; D: -; V: TRBV15; size: many
CDR3: CASSKGYGTEAFF; DNA: TGTGCCAGTAGTAAGGGTTACGGGACTGAAGCTTTCTTT; J: TRBJ1-1; D: -; V: TRBV19; size: many
CDR3: CSVAPDAYEQYF; DNA: TGCAGCGTTGCCCCGGACGCCTACGAGCAGTACTTC; J: TRBJ2-7; D: -; V: TRBV29-1; size: many
CDR3: CASSWMPGQPSYEQYF; DNA: TGTGCCAGCAGCTGGATGCCGGGACAGCCCTCCTACGAGCAGTACTTC; J: TRBJ2-7; D: TRBD1; V: TRBV5-8; size: many
CDR3: CAGGRFYGYTF; DNA: TGTGCCGGCGGCCGGTTCTATGGCTACACCTTC; J: TRBJ1-2; D: -; V: TRBV6-1; size: -
CDR3: CASRAQPGNTIYF; DNA: TGTGCCAGCAGGGCTCAACCTGGAAACACCATATATTTT; J: TRBJ1-3; D: -; V: TRBV2; size: many
CDR3: CASSLGTWGSGIGEQFF; DNA: TGTGCCAGCAGTTTAGGTACTTGGGGTAGCGGGATAGGTGAGCAGTTCTTC; J: TRBJ2-1; D: TRBD2; V: TRBV27; size: many
CDR3: CSVIGRAGWETGYEQYF; DNA: TGCAGTGTCATCGGCCGGGCAGGGTGGGAGACCGGCTACGAGCAGTACTTC; J: TRBJ2-7; D: -; V: TRBV20-1; size: -
CDR3: CAVGSLNQPQHF; DNA: TGTGCCGTGGGGTCTCTCAATCAGCCCCAGCATTTT; J: TRBJ1-5; D: -; V: TRBV10-3; size: few
CDR3: CASSSGVWSYGYTF; DNA: TGTGCCAGCAGCTCCGGAGTATGGTCCTATGGCTACACCTTC; J: TRBJ1-2; D: -; V: TRBV7-2; size: many
CDR3: CASSPVRGLAGGHNEQFF; DNA: TGTGCCAGCAGCCCTGTCCGAGGACTAGCGGGGGGGCACAATGAGCAGTTCTTC; J: TRBJ2-1; D: TRBD2; V: TRBV3-1; size: many
CDR3: CASSFGLEGVTQYF; DNA: TGTGCCAGCAGCTTCGGACTGGAAGGTGTTACGCAGTATTTT; J: TRBJ2-3; D: -; V: TRBV5-6; size: many
CDR3: CASSQKTSGTTDTQYF; DNA: TGTGCCAGCAGCCAAAAGACTAGCGGTACCACAGATACGCAGTATTTT; J: TRBJ2-3; D: TRBD2; V: TRBV5-8; size: many
CDR3: CASSPSGDQPQHF; DNA: TGTGCCAGCAGCCCCTCCGGAGATCAGCCCCAGCATTTT; J: TRBJ1-5; D: -; V: TRBV7-9; size: many
CDR3: CSARGGQGPNQPQHF; DNA: TGCAGTGCTAGAGGAGGTCAGGGCCCAAATCAGCCCCAGCATTTT; J: TRBJ1-5; D: -; V: TRBV20-1; size: many
CDR3: CASSSGLPSYNEQFF; DNA: TGTGCCAGCAGTTCGGGGCTTCCCTCCTACAATGAGCAGTTCTTC; J: TRBJ2-1; D: -; V: TRBV27; size: many
CDR3: CASSIHGMNTEAFF; DNA: TGTGCCAGTAGTATACACGGTATGAATACTGAAGCTTTCTTT; J: TRBJ1-1; D: -; V: TRBV19; size: -
CDR3: CSARPVENTEAFF; DNA: TGCAGTGCTAGGCCAGTCGAGAACACTGAAGCTTTCTTT; J: TRBJ1-1; D: -; V: TRBV20-1; size: -
CDR3: CASSYSILGNEQFF; DNA: TGTGCCAGCAGTTACTCGATTTTGGGCAATGAGCAGTTCTTC; J: TRBJ2-1; D: -; V: TRBV6-6; size: many